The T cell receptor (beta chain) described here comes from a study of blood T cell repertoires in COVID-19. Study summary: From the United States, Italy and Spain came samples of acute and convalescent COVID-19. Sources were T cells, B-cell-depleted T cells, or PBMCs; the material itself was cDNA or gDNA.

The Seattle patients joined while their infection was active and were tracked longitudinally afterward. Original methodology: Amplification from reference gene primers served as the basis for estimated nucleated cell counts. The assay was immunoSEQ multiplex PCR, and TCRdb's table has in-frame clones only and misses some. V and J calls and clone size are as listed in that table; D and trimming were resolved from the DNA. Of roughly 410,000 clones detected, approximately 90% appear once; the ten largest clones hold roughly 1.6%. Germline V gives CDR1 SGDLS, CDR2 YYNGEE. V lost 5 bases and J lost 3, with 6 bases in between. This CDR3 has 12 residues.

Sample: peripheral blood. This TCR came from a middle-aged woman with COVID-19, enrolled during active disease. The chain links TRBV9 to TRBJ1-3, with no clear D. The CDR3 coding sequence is TGTGCCAGCAGTCTAGATGGAAACACCATATATTTT. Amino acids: CASSLDGNTIYF.